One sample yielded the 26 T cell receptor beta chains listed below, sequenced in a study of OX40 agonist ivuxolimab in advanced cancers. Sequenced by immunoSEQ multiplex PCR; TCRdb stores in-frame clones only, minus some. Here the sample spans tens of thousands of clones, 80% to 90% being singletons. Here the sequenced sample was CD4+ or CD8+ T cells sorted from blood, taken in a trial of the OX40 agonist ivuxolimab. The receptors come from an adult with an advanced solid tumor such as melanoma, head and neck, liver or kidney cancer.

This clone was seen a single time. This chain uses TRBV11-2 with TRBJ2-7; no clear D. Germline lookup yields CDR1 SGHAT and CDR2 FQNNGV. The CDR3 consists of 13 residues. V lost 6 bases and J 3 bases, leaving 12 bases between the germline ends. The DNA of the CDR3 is TGTGCCAGCAGGGGTGCTTTGAACTACGAGCAGTACTTC. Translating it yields CASRGALNYEQYF.

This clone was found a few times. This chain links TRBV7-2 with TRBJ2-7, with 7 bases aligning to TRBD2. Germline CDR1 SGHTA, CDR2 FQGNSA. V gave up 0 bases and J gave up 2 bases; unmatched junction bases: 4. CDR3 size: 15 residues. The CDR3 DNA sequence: TGTGCCAGCAGCTTAGCGGCGGGAGAGACCTACGAGCAGTACTTC. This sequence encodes CASSLAAGETYEQYF.

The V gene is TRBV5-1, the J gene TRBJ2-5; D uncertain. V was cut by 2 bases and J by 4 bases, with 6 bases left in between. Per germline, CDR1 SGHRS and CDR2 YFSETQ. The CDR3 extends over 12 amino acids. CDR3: CASSLEAETQYF. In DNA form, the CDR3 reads TGCGCCAGCAGCTTAGAGGCAGAGACCCAGTACTTC.

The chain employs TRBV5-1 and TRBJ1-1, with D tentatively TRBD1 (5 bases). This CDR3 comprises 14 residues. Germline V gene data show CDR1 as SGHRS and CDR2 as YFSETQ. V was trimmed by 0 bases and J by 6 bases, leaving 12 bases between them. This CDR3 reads CASSLGQGPAEAFF. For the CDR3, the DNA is TGCGCCAGCAGCTTGGGGCAGGGTCCAGCTGAAGCTTTCTTT.

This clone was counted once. The CDR3 here is CATSRVGLPETQYF. For the CDR3, the DNA is TGTGCCACCAGCAGAGTCGGGCTCCCAGAGACCCAGTACTTC. V gene TRBV15 combines with J gene TRBJ2-5, with D unresolved. Trimming pared 1 base from V and 4 bases from J, leaving 10 bases between. CDR1 LNHNV and CDR2 YYDKDF come from the germline V gene (reference sequence). The CDR3 has 14 amino acids.

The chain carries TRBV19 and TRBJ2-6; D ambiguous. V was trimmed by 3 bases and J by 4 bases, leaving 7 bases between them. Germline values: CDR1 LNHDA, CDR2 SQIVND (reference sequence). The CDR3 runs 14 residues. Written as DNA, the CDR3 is TGTGCCAGTAGTATCAATTCGGGGGCCAACGTCCTGACTTTC. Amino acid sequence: CASSINSGANVLTF.

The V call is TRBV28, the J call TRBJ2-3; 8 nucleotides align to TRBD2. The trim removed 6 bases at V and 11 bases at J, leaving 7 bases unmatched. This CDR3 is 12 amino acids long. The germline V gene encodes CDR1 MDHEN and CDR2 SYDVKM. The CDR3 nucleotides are TGTGCCAGCAGGGGACTAGGAAGGGGGCAGTATTTT. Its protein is CASRGLGRGQYF.

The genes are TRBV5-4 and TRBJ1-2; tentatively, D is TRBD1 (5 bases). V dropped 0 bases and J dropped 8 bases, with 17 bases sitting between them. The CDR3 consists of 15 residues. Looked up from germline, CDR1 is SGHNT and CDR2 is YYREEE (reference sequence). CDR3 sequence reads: CASSLVGQGPGGYTF. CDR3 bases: TGTGCCAGCAGCTTGGTAGGTCAGGGACCGGGGGGCTACACCTTC.

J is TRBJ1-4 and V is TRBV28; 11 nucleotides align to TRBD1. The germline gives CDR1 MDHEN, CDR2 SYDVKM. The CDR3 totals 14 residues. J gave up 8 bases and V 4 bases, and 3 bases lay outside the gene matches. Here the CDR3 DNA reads TGTGCCAGCAGTTCTCGGACAGGGGGCGAAAAACTGTTTTTT. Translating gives CASSSRTGGEKLFF.

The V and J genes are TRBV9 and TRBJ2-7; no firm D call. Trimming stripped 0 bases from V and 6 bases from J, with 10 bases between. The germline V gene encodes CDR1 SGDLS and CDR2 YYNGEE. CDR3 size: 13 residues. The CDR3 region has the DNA TGTGCCAGCAGCGTAGAAACAGCATCCGAGCAGTACTTC. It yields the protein CASSVETASEQYF. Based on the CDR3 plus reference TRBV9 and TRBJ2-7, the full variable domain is DSGVTQTPKHLITATGQRVTLRCSPRSGDLSVYWYQQSLDQGLQFLIQYYNGEERAKGNILERFSAQQFPDLHSELNLSSLELGDSALYFCASSVETASEQYFGPGTRLTVT.

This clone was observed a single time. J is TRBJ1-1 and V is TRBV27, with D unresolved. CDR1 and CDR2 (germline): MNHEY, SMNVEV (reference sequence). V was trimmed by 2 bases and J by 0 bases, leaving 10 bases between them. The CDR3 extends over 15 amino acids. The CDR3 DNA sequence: TGTGCCAGCAGTTTAACCGCCGCTATGAACACTGAAGCTTTCTTT. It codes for CASSLTAAMNTEAFF.

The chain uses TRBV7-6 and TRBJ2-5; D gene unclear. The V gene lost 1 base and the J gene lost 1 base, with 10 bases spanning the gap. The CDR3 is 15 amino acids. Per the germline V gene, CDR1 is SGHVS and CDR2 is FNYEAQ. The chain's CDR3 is CASSLGPLGQETQYF. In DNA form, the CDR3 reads TGTGCCAGCAGCTTAGGGCCTCTCGGCCAAGAGACCCAGTACTTC.

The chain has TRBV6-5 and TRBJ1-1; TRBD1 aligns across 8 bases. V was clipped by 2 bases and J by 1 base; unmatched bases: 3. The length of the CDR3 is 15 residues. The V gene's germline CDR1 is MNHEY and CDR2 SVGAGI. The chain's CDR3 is CASSYRGTGNTEAFF. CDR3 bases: TGTGCCAGCAGTTACCGGGGGACAGGGAACACTGAAGCTTTCTTT.

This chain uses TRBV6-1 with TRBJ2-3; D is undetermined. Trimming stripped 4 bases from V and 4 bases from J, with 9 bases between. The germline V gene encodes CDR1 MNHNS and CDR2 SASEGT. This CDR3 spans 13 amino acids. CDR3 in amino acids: CASSVDFSDTQYF. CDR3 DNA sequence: TGTGCCAGCAGTGTTGACTTTTCAGATACGCAGTATTTT.

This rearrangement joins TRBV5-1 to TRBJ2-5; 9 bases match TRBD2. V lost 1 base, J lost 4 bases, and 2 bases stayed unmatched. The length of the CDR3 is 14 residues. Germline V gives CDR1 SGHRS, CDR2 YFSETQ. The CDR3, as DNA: TGCGCCAGCAGCTTGCCAGCGGGAGGAGAGACCCAGTACTTC. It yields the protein CASSLPAGGETQYF.

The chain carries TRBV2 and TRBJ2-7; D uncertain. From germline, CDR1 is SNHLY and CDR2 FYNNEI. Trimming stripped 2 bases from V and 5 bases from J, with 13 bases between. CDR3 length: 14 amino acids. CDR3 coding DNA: TGTGCCAGCAGTGAATCCTGGGGTAGGAACGAGCAGTACTTC. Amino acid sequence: CASSESWGRNEQYF.

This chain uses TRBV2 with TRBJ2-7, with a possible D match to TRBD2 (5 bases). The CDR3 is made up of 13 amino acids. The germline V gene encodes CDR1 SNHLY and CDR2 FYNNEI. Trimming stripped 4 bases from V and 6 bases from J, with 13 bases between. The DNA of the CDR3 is TGTGCCAGCAGTGTTGACTATGGTAGCGAGCAGTACTTC. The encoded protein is CASSVDYGSEQYF.

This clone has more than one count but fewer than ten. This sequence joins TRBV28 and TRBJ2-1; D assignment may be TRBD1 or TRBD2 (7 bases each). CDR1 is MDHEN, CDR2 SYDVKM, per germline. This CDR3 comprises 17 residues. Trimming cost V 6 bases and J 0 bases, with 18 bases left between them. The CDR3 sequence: CASSNQGGGSSYNEQFF. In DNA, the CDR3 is TGTGCCAGCAGCAATCAGGGGGGGGGAAGCTCCTACAATGAGCAGTTCTTC.

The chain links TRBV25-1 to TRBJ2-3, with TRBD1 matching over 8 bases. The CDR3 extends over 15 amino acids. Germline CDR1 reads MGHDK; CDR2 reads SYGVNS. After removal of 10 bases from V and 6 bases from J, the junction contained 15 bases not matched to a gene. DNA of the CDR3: TGTGCCACCTCACTACCGGACAGGGAAGGGGATACGCAGTATTTT. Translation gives CATSLPDREGDTQYF.

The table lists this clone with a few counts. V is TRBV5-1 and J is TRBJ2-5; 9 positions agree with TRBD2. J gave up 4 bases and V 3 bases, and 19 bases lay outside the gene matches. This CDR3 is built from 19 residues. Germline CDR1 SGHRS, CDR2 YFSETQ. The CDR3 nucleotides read TGCGCCAGCAGCTCCAACCCGACAGGGATGGCGGGGGGGAGAGAGACCCAGTACTTC. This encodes CASSSNPTGMAGGRETQYF.

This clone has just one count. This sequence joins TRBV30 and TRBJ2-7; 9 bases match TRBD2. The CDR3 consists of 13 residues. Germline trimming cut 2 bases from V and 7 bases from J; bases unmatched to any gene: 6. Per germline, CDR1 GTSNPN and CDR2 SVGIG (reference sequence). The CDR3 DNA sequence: TGTGCCTGGAGTTTAGCGGGAGTTAGAGAGCAGTACTTC. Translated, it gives CAWSLAGVREQYF.

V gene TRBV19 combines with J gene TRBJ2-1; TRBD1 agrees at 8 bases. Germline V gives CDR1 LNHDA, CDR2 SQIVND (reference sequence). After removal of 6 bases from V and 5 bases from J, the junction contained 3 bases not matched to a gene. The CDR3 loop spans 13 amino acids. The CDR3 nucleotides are TGTGCCAGTAGACCGACAGGGGACAATGAGCAGTTCTTC. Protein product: CASRPTGDNEQFF.

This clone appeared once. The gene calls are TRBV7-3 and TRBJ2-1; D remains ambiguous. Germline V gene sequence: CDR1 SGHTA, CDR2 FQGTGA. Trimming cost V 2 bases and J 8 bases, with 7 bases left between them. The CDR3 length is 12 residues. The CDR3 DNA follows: TGTGCCAGCAGCTTATCAGGCGATGAGCAGTTCTTC. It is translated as CASSLSGDEQFF.

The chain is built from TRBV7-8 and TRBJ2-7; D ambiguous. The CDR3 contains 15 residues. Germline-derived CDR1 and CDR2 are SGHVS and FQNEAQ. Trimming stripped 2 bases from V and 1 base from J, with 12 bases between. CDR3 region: CASSLYGQPSYEQYF. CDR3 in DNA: TGTGCCAGCAGCTTATATGGGCAGCCTTCCTACGAGCAGTACTTC.

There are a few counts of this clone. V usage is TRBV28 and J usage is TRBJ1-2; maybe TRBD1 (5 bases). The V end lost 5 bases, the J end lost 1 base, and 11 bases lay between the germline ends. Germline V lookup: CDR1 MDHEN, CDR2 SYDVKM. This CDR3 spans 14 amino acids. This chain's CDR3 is CASSEQAFNYGYTF. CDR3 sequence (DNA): TGTGCCAGCAGTGAACAGGCCTTTAACTATGGCTACACCTTC.

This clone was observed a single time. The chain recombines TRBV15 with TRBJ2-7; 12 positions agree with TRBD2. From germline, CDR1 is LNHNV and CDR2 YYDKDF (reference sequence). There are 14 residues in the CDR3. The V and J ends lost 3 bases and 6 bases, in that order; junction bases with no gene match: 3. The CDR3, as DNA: TGTGCCACCAGCAGGGGGGGACTAGCGGGCGAGCAGTACTTC. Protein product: CATSRGGLAGEQYF.